The source of this T cell receptor beta chain is a study of blood T cell repertoires in COVID-19. Method: immunoSEQ multiplex PCR; TCRdb's copy keeps in-frame clones and lacks some. The repertoire holds 140,000 or so clones, about 80% seen once, with 9.2% in the top ten. V trimming: 7 bases; J trimming: 5 bases; junction bases outside the gene matches: 2. From germline, CDR1 is SGHVS and CDR2 FNYEAQ. The CDR3 length is 12 residues. The source material was PBMCs or T cells enriched from blood (not recorded which). This rearrangement joins TRBV7-6 to TRBJ2-5; 9 bases map to TRBD1. This sequence was found in a man aged 45-65 years who had recovered from COVID-19. CDR3 DNA: TGTGCCAGCAACACAGGGGGCGAGACCCAGTACTTC. This sequence encodes CASNTGGETQYF.